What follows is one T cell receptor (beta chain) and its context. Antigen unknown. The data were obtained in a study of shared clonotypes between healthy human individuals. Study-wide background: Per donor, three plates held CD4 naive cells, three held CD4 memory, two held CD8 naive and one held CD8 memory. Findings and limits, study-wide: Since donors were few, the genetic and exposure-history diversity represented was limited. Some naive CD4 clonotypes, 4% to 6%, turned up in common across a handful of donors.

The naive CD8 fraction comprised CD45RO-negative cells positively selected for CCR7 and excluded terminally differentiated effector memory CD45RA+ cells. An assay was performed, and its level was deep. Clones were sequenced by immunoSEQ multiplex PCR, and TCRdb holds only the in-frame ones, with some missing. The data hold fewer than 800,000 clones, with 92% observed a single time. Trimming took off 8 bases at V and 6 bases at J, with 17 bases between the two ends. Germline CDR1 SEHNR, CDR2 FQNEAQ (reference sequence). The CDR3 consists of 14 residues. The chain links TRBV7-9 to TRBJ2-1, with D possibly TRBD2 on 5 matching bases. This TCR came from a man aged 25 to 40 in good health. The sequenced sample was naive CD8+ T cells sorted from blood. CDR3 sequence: CASWGAPAGNEQFF. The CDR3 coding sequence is TGTGCCAGCTGGGGAGCCCCCGCGGGCAATGAGCAGTTCTTC.